This T cell receptor beta chain was obtained from a study of cytomegalovirus exposure and HLA in healthy donors. Looking at the study overall: As an earlier analysis found, 150 million to 200 million T cells yielded approximately 100 million unique TCR beta sequences. Study outcomes and limitations: 164 TCR beta chains were listed as cytomegalovirus-associated. The CMV antigen specificity of a few CMV-associated chains was confirmed through in vitro analysis.

In the case of this clone: Its antigen remains unknown.

Per the germline V gene, CDR1 is SGDLS and CDR2 is YYNGEE. Trimming stripped 3 bases from V and 1 base from J, with 10 bases between. The CDR3 covers 15 residues. Use of 60 Vbeta and 13 Jbeta primers characterized the PCR. Some clones are missing from TCRdb's copy, which holds only in-frame ones; the method was immunoSEQ multiplex PCR. The data contain 90,000 to 100,000 clones, around 82% of them seen just once; the ten biggest clones take up roughly 0.71%. Sequencing used PBMCs. V usage is TRBV9 and J usage is TRBJ2-2; perhaps TRBD1 as D (7 bases). This TCR was sampled from a woman in her sixties in good health and CMV-seronegative. The CDR3: CASSGGTVNTGELFF. The CDR3 DNA follows: TGTGCCAGCAGCGGCGGGACAGTGAACACCGGGGAGCTGTTTTTT.